This T cell receptor (beta chain) is drawn from a study of T cell repertoires in cytomegalovirus infection. In the study overall: Indicated by public TCR beta signatures were CMV infection and matching HLA type.

Each CDR3 protein is one row after TCRdb ran MiXCR on the reads. The sample consists of 350,000 to 450,000 distinct CDR3 sequences, roughly 18% of them appearing once. This clonotype came up many times. Its cognate antigen is unknown. General study points: Clonotype analysis showed dominance of the ex vivo response by HLA-C-restricted CMV-specific TCR beta clonotypes.

With V trimmed by 5 bases and J by 0 bases, 5 bases remained unmatched. The germline CDR1 and CDR2 sequences are MNHEY and SVGEGT. CDR3 length: 17 amino acids. Sample: PBMCs. The sequence derives from a human donor in good health (CMV status not recorded). Some clones in this sample may be carry-over from other donors' samples. The gene calls are TRBV6-2 or TRBV6-3 and TRBJ2-3, with 13 bases fitting TRBD2. CDR3 coding DNA: TGTGCCAGCAGTCCTCGGACTAGCGGGAGTAGCACAGATACGCAGTATTTT. Its protein product is CASSPRTSGSSTDTQYF.